The 30 T cell receptor beta chains below all came from one sample that was sequenced in a study of OX40 agonist ivuxolimab in advanced cancers. Libraries were prepared by immunoSEQ multiplex PCR; TCRdb keeps only in-frame clonotypes and omits some of them. The table lists around 65,000 clones, roughly 87% of them singletons. The sample was CD4+ or CD8+ T cells sorted from blood, taken in a trial of the OX40 agonist ivuxolimab. Every receptor here comes from an adult with an advanced solid tumor such as melanoma, head and neck, liver or kidney cancer.

The chain recombines TRBV5-1 with TRBJ2-3; TRBD1 is a possible D gene (5 bases). Germline V CDR1 and CDR2: SGHRS, YFSETQ. Trimming left V 4 bases short and J 9 bases short, with 12 bases between. The CDR3 sequence is 12 residues long. The CDR3 spells CASSGNGQTQYF. The CDR3 DNA follows: TGCGCCAGCAGCGGCAATGGACAAACGCAGTATTTT.

The rearrangement links TRBV18 to TRBJ2-7, with TRBD1 matching 8 bases. There are 15 residues in the CDR3. The germline gives CDR1 KGHSH, CDR2 LQKENI. Trimming removed 4 bases from V and 5 bases from J; junction bases left unmatched: 10. CDR3 DNA: TGTGCCAGCTCACGGAACCCAGGACAGGGAGACGAGCAGTACTTC. Its protein is CASSRNPGQGDEQYF.

V usage is TRBV29-1 and J usage is TRBJ1-1; D might be TRBD1 (6 bases). CDR1 is SQVTM, CDR2 ANQGSEA, per germline. Trimming removed 7 bases at V and 3 bases at J, with 12 bases between. There are 12 residues in the CDR3. The CDR3 DNA sequence: TGCAGCGCCGCACAGGGATACACTGAAGCTTTCTTT. Protein: CSAAQGYTEAFF.

The gene calls are TRBV11-1 and TRBJ2-3; tentatively, D is TRBD2 (5 bases). Germline assignment: CDR1 SGHAT and CDR2 FQDESV (reference sequence). This CDR3 has 15 amino acids. The V end was cut by 4 bases, the J end by 6 bases, with 17 bases between. As DNA, the CDR3 is TGTGCCAGCAGCTCCCCAAGGGAGTCAGCGGATACGCAGTATTTT. Translated: CASSSPRESADTQYF.

The chain joins TRBV5-1 to TRBJ1-4; D possibly corresponds to TRBD1 (6 bases). CDR1 and CDR2 (germline): SGHRS, YFSETQ. The CDR3 extends over 15 amino acids. V was shortened by 4 bases and J by 1 base, with 11 bases between the two germline ends. DNA for the CDR3: TGCGCCAGCAGCATACAGACAGGAACTAATGAAAAACTGTTTTTT. Translated: CASSIQTGTNEKLFF.

The V call is TRBV4-2, the J call TRBJ2-1, with no clear D. The germline V gene encodes CDR1 LGHNA and CDR2 YNFKEQ. V was trimmed by 0 bases and J by 8 bases, leaving 14 bases between them. The CDR3 loop spans 15 amino acids. The CDR3 reads CASSQDRMTSDEQFF. DNA for the CDR3: TGTGCCAGCAGCCAAGATAGGATGACGAGCGATGAGCAGTTCTTC.

The J gene is TRBJ2-3, the V gene TRBV19; D is possibly TRBD1 or TRBD2 (5 bases each). The germline gives CDR1 LNHDA, CDR2 SQIVND (reference sequence). The CDR3 spans 14 residues. Trimming pared 6 bases from V and 1 base from J, leaving 11 bases between. The CDR3 region is CASRRQGGTDTQYF. The DNA for the CDR3 is TGTGCCAGTAGGAGGCAGGGAGGCACAGATACGCAGTATTTT.

V gene TRBV12-5 combines with J gene TRBJ1-5; TRBD1 matches 10 bases. CDR1 and CDR2 (germline): LGHNT, FRNRAP. Trimming removed 5 bases from V and 9 bases from J; junction bases left unmatched: 13. The CDR3 runs 16 residues. As DNA, the CDR3 is TGTGCTAGTGGTAACTCCGGGACAGGGGACGAATGGCCCCAGCATTTT. Residues: CASGNSGTGDEWPQHF. The complete variable domain, with remaining parts taken from reference TRBV12-5 and TRBJ1-5, reads DARVTQTPRHKVTEMGQEVTMRCQPILGHNTVFWYRQTMMQGLELLAYFRNRAPLDDSGMPKDRFSAEMPDATLATLKIQPSEPRDSAVYFCASGNSGTGDEWPQHFGDGTRLSIL.

CDR3 residues: CASSLDVSPSGSYEQYF. The CDR3 DNA sequence: TGTGCCAGCAGCTTAGACGTTAGCCCATCCGGATCGTACGAGCAGTACTTC. V is TRBV7-8 and J is TRBJ2-7, with D uncertain. V gave up 1 base and J gave up 4 bases, with 20 bases separating them. This CDR3 has 17 residues. Germline CDR1 is SGHVS and CDR2 is FQNEAQ.

The chain employs TRBV27 and TRBJ2-1, with 9 bases matching TRBD2. CDR1 is MNHEY and CDR2 is SMNVEV in the germline V gene (reference sequence). This CDR3 has 14 residues. V was pared by 2 bases and J by 6 bases, with 2 bases of the junction left unmatched. CDR3 residues: CASSLRRGGNEQFF. The CDR3 region has the DNA TGTGCCAGCAGTTTAAGGCGGGGGGGCAATGAGCAGTTCTTC.

The chain couples TRBV6-1 to TRBJ2-7; D unresolved. The V gene lost 2 bases and the J gene lost 2 bases, with 7 bases spanning the gap. In germline, CDR1 is MNHNS, CDR2 SASEGT. This CDR3 spans 13 amino acids. The CDR3 coding sequence is TGTGCCAGCAGTGAAATGGGCACCTACGAGCAGTACTTC. This gives the protein CASSEMGTYEQYF.

The chain joins TRBV19 to TRBJ1-2, with 8 positions matching TRBD1. This CDR3 region has 13 residues. V lost 5 bases and J lost 7; bases outside the gene matches: 6. Germline loops: CDR1 LNHDA, CDR2 SQIVND (reference sequence). The CDR3 protein is CASSVQGVIGYTF. The CDR3 DNA is TGTGCCAGTAGTGTACAGGGGGTGATTGGCTACACCTTC.

The CDR3 DNA follows: TGTGCCAGTAGTATAGATATTCAGGGGCGAGGCCAGCCCCAGCATTTT. Its protein is CASSIDIQGRGQPQHF. The rearrangement uses TRBV19 and TRBJ1-5; D perhaps matches TRBD1 (6 bases). The germline V gene has CDR1 LNHDA and CDR2 SQIVND (reference sequence). The CDR3 length is 16 residues. V lost 0 bases to trimming and J lost 7 bases, with 16 bases between them.

This clone was seen only once. The chain uses TRBV7-3 and TRBJ2-1; no clear D gene. Trimming stripped 3 bases from V and 5 bases from J, with 8 bases between. The CDR3 consists of 13 residues. The germline V gene has CDR1 SGHTA and CDR2 FQGTGA. The CDR3 nucleotides are TGTGCCAGCAGCTTGGTCTTGGACAATGAGCAGTTCTTC. Protein sequence: CASSLVLDNEQFF.

The V gene is TRBV18, the J gene TRBJ2-5; D not certain. V shed 3 bases and J shed 5 bases, with 4 bases lying between them. From germline, CDR1 is KGHSH and CDR2 LQKENI. CDR3 length: 11 amino acids. The CDR3 spells CASSPEETQYF. The CDR3 bases are TGTGCCAGCTCACCCGAGGAGACCCAGTACTTC.

J is TRBJ2-7 and V is TRBV19; 7 bases match TRBD1. The CDR3 totals 13 residues. Germline assignment: CDR1 LNHDA and CDR2 SQIVND (reference sequence). V lost 9 bases to trimming and J lost 5 bases; unmatched junction nucleotides: 10. Written as DNA, the CDR3 is TGTGCCAGCCGGGAAGGGGGCGAGAACGAGCAGTACTTC. As protein: CASREGGENEQYF.

In this sample, this clone turned up a few times. This chain connects TRBV6-1 to TRBJ1-5; D perhaps matches TRBD1 (6 bases). The germline CDR1 and CDR2 sequences are MNHNS and SASEGT. Trimming cost V 3 bases and J 7 bases, with 10 bases left between them. The CDR3 has 13 amino acids. The CDR3 loop is CASSESQGQPQHF. The CDR3, as DNA: TGTGCCAGCAGTGAGTCCCAGGGGCAGCCCCAGCATTTT.

The gene calls are TRBV6-5 and TRBJ2-5; 9 bases fit TRBD1. This CDR3 is 15 amino acids long. Losses at the gene ends were 2 bases for V and 4 bases for J; bases not matched to a gene: 5. Germline CDR1 reads MNHEY; CDR2 reads SVGAGI. CDR3 amino acids: CASSYTGTGLETQYF. CDR3 sequence (DNA): TGTGCCAGCAGTTACACCGGGACAGGGCTAGAGACCCAGTACTTC.

This clone was recorded only once. The chain carries TRBV6-5 and TRBJ2-7, with D possibly TRBD1 on 6 matching bases. CDR3 length equals 13 residues. Germline V lookup: CDR1 MNHEY, CDR2 SVGAGI. Trimming removed 6 bases from V and 4 bases from J, with 13 bases in between. The CDR3 sequence: CASSLGQNYEQYF. CDR3 nucleotides: TGTGCCAGCAGCCTAGGACAGAATTACGAGCAGTACTTC.

J is TRBJ2-7 and V is TRBV28; D call uncertain. The CDR3 is 13 amino acids. V was clipped by 6 bases and J by 3 bases, with 12 bases between them. Germline V gene lookup returns CDR1 MDHEN and CDR2 SYDVKM. The CDR3 loop reads CASREIKYYEQYF. Written as DNA, the CDR3 is TGTGCCAGCAGGGAGATAAAATACTACGAGCAGTACTTC.

This sequence joins TRBV29-1 and TRBJ2-1; 10 bases fit TRBD2. Germline assignment: CDR1 SQVTM and CDR2 ANQGSEA. The CDR3 covers 14 residues. The J segment lost 5 bases and the V segment lost 8 bases, leaving 9 bases of the junction unmatched. The DNA for the CDR3 is TGCAGCACCATGCTAGCGGGGGCCAACAATGAGCAGTTCTTC. Protein product: CSTMLAGANNEQFF.

This clone was seen just once. The chain couples TRBV5-1 to TRBJ1-5; maybe TRBD1 (5 bases). There are 13 residues in the CDR3. Deletions cut 3 bases from V and 7 bases from J, with 11 bases between. From germline, CDR1 is SGHRS and CDR2 YFSETQ. The CDR3 nucleotides read TGCGCCAGCAGCTGGGATGGGGACCAGCCCCAGCATTTT. It translates to CASSWDGDQPQHF.

This chain uses TRBV18 with TRBJ1-5, with D unclear. The germline V gene has CDR1 KGHSH and CDR2 LQKENI. This CDR3 spans 16 amino acids. V lost 3 bases and J 1 base, leaving 13 bases between the germline ends. The CDR3 here is CASSPSRTESNQPQHF. In DNA, the CDR3 is TGTGCCAGCTCACCCTCCAGGACCGAAAGCAATCAGCCCCAGCATTTT.

The chain is built from TRBV7-2 and TRBJ1-3, with D perhaps matching TRBD1 (5 bases). The germline CDR1 and CDR2 sequences are SGHTA and FQGNSA. Trimming removed 5 bases at V and 3 bases at J, with 14 bases between. This CDR3 region has 15 residues. The CDR3 sequence: CASSRVGGNGNTIYF. As DNA, the CDR3 is TGTGCCAGCAGCCGAGTTGGGGGTAATGGAAACACCATATATTTT.

The CDR3 is CASSWTGVGSYEQYF. The CDR3, as DNA: TGTGCCAGCAGCTGGACAGGGGTAGGGTCCTACGAGCAGTACTTC. The rearrangement joins TRBV7-2 to TRBJ2-7, with TRBD1 matching over 9 bases. The CDR3 is 15 residues long. The ends lost 4 bases at V and 1 base at J; junction bases unmatched: 5. Germline CDR1 and CDR2: SGHTA and FQGNSA.

This chain links TRBV18 with TRBJ2-1; D is perhaps TRBD1 (5 bases). Germline lookup yields CDR1 KGHSH and CDR2 LQKENI. The length of the CDR3 is 13 residues. V lost 2 bases, J lost 10 bases, and 12 bases lay in between. CDR3 nucleotides: TGTGCCAGCTCACCAATAGAGAAGGGGGAGCAGTTCTTC. This codes for CASSPIEKGEQFF.

The V call is TRBV7-9, the J call TRBJ2-3, with TRBD2 as a possible D gene (6 bases). Germline lookup yields CDR1 SEHNR and CDR2 FQNEAQ (reference sequence). CDR3 length: 15 amino acids. The V gene lost 5 bases and the J gene lost 2 bases, with 14 bases spanning the gap. The CDR3 reads CASSPRGLSTDTQYF. CDR3 bases: TGTGCCAGCAGCCCCCGGGGACTTTCCACAGATACGCAGTATTTT.

This clone has more than one count but fewer than ten. This chain uses TRBV10-3 with TRBJ1-1, with D unclear. The germline V gene encodes CDR1 ENHRY and CDR2 SYGVKD. The CDR3 totals 13 residues. V was clipped by 5 bases and J by 1 base, with 8 bases between them. CDR3 in DNA: TGTGCCATCAGTAATTCCCCGAACACTGAAGCTTTCTTT. Its translation: CAISNSPNTEAFF.

The V gene is TRBV7-7, the J gene TRBJ2-7; no clear D gene. Germline V CDR1 and CDR2: SSHAT, FNYEAQ (reference sequence). Trimming took off 5 bases at V and 0 bases at J, with 11 bases between the two ends. The length of the CDR3 is 14 residues. CDR3 sequence: CASSPSPSSYEQYF. The CDR3 DNA sequence: TGTGCCAGCAGCCCGAGTCCAAGCTCCTACGAGCAGTACTTC.

J is TRBJ2-7 and V is TRBV6-5; unclear D gene. Germline CDR1 is MNHEY and CDR2 is SVGAGI. Trimming shortened V by 8 bases and J by 7 bases, and 12 bases separated the two germline ends. The CDR3 is 11 amino acids. CDR3 amino acids: CASVGMREQYF. CDR3 in DNA: TGTGCCAGCGTCGGTATGAGGGAGCAGTACTTC.